The clone carrying this T cell receptor (beta chain) occurred many times. Its antigen is not identified. The sample belongs to a study of neurological immune-mediated disorders. Turning to the study itself: The multiple sclerosis group of approximately 34 included approximately 30 relapsing-remitting and 3 secondary progressive patients. Study-level points and caveats: When the repertoires were grouped phylogenetically, those of 18 of the 34 multiple sclerosis patients came together in a single cluster of related CDR3 sequences, which points to a possible repertoire-level signature. None of the features examined (clinical or MRI) was associated with the multiple sclerosis repertoire cluster.

CDR1 is SNHLY, CDR2 FYNNEI, per germline. V was clipped by 3 bases and J by 0 bases, with 5 bases between them. This CDR3 contains 13 residues. Every sequencing run drew on 15-18 subjects and yielded over 160 million TCR-beta sequences. TCRdb analysed the 5' RACE reads with MiXCR anew, one entry per CDR3 protein. This table holds approximately 59,000 distinct CDR3 sequences, about 5% found once. The rearrangement links TRBV2 to TRBJ2-5; D is unresolved. This clonotype was obtained from a human donor with multiple sclerosis. The donor label of this sample is uncertain. The specimen sequenced was PBMCs. The CDR3 DNA follows: TGTGCCAGCAGTGAGGGCTACCAAGAGACCCAGTACTTC. Amino acids: CASSEGYQETQYF.